The text below deals with one T cell receptor beta chain. The sample is drawn from a study of blood T cell repertoires in COVID-19. This table comes from immunoSEQ multiplex PCR, and its TCRdb copy is limited to in-frame clones, with some not included. The table lists around 130,000 clones, approximately 84% of them singletons. From germline, CDR1 is SGHTA and CDR2 FQGTGA. CDR3 size: 15 residues. Trimming cost V 5 bases and J 3 bases; bases outside gene matches: 5. This TCR derives from a woman in her fifties or sixties who had recovered from COVID-19. The chain has TRBV7-3 and TRBJ2-1; TRBD2 matches 9 bases. Sequenced input: peripheral blood. For the CDR3, the DNA is TGTGCCAGCAGCGCCGCTAGCGGGGTCTACAATGAGCAGTTCTTC. Residues: CASSAASGVYNEQFF.